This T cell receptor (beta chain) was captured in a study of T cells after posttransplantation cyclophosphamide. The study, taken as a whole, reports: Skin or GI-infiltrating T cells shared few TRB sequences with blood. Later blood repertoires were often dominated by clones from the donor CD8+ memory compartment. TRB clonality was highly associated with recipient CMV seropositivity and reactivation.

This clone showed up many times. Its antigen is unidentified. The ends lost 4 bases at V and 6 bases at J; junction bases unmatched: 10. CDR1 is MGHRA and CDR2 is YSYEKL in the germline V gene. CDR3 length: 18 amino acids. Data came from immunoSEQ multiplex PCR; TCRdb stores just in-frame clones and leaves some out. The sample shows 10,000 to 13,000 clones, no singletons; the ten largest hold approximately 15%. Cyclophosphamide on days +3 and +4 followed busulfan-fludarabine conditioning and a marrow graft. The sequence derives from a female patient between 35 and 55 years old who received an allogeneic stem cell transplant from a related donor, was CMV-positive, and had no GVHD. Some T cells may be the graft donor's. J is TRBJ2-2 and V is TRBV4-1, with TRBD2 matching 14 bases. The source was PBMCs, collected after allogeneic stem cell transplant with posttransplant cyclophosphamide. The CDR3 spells CASSRGLAGVARAGELFF. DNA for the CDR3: TGCGCCAGCAGCCGGGGACTAGCGGGAGTAGCCCGCGCCGGGGAGCTGTTTTTT.